The present entry profiles one T cell receptor beta chain with its context. The data originate from a study of response to subunit inactivated influenza vaccine. TCRdb reanalysed the RT-PCR reads using MiXCR and keeps one entry per CDR3 protein. This table holds 400,000 to 650,000 distinct CDR3 sequences, 6% to 9% found once. J gave up 4 bases and V 8 bases, and 0 bases lay outside the gene matches. Germline V lookup: CDR1 MNHNY, CDR2 SVGAGI (reference sequence). This CDR3 comprises 11 residues. The TCR comes from a man in his fifties or sixties who received an inactivated influenza vaccine. This sample comprised PBMCs from blood, obtained around 2 years after vaccination. The chain is built from TRBV6-6 and TRBJ2-5; 8 nucleotides line up with TRBD1. DNA of the CDR3: TGTGCCAGCGGACAGGGAGAGACCCAGTACTTC. It codes for CASGQGETQYF.